This TCR beta chain was sequenced during a study of CD8 T cells in Susac syndrome. Sequencing of TCR beta was undertaken in CD8+ and CD4+ T cells derived from blood. TEMRA cells were enriched by FACS, and CD4+ and CD8+ T cells were negatively isolated. Germline values: CDR1 LNHDA, CDR2 SQIVND (reference sequence). The CDR3 is made up of 16 amino acids. The V and J ends lost 5 bases and 10 bases respectively, with 24 bases between them. Reverse transcription of about 0.5 to 1 ug RNA used random hexamers. TCR beta CDR3 was amplified by immunoSEQ multiplex PCR. This amplification extended across 54 Vbeta and 13 Jbeta segments. One entry per CDR3 protein, called by TCRdb with MiXCR from the immunoSEQ multiplex PCR reads. The sample has about 300,000 distinct CDR3 sequences; roughly 85% are singletons.

The receptor's source is a human donor with multiple sclerosis. Sequenced material: CD8+ T cells from PBMCs. The V gene is TRBV19, the J gene TRBJ2-1, with D possibly being TRBD2 (5 bases). The CDR3 bases are TGTGCCAGTAGTTTGGTAACTAGAAAGGAGTTTCGGGAGCAGTTCTTC. Protein product: CASSLVTRKEFREQFF.